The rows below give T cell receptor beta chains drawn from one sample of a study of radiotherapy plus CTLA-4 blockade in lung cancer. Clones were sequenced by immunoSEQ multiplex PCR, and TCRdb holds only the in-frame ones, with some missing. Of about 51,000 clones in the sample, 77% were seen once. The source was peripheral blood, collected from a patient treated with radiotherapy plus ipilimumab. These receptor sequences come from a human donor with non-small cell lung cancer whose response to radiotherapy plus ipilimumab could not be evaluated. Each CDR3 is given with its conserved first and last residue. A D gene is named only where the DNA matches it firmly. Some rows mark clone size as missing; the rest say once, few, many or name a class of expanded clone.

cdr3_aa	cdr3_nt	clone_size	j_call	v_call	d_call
CASSLTNRGPNEQYF	TGTGCCAGCAGCTTAACAAACAGGGGGCCCAACGAGCAGTACTTC	NA	TRBJ2-7	TRBV5-4	TRBD1
CASSSLQGRNPLHF	TGTGCCAGCAGTTCCCTCCAGGGTAGGAACCCCCTCCACTTT	NA	TRBJ1-6	TRBV6-5	NA
CASSLDSSNQPQHF	TGCGCCAGCAGCTTAGACAGCAGCAATCAGCCCCAGCATTTT	NA	TRBJ1-5	TRBV5-1	NA
CASRRQGRNTIYF	TGTGCCAGCAGACGACAGGGTAGAAACACCATATATTTT	NA	TRBJ1-3	TRBV6-5	TRBD1
CASSQALAGRQETQYF	TGTGCCAGCAGCCAAGCTCTAGCGGGGAGACAAGAGACCCAGTACTTC	NA	TRBJ2-5	TRBV14	TRBD2
CAWSRHGLAGGMQYF	TGTGCCTGGAGTAGACACGGACTAGCGGGAGGAATGCAGTATTTT	NA	TRBJ2-3	TRBV30	TRBD2
CASSQDSRTGREQYF	TGTGCCAGCAGCCAAGACTCTCGGACAGGGCGAGAGCAGTACTTC	NA	TRBJ2-7	TRBV4-2	TRBD1
CAGSVKTGGNGYTF	TGTGCCGGCAGTGTAAAGACAGGGGGTAATGGCTACACCTTC	NA	TRBJ1-2	TRBV28	TRBD1
CASTRIGTSMNEQFF	TGTGCCAGCACCCGAATCGGGACTAGCATGAATGAGCAGTTCTTC	NA	TRBJ2-1	TRBV7-2	TRBD2
CASSPVQGAGGGYTF	TGTGCCAGCAGTCCGGTACAGGGGGCTGGTGGTGGCTACACCTTC	NA	TRBJ1-2	TRBV28	TRBD1
CASSDPSGFDEQYF	TGTGCCAGCAGTGATCCTAGCGGGTTCGACGAGCAGTACTTC	few	TRBJ2-7	TRBV2	TRBD2
CSDTGPLDYGYTF	TGCAGCGATACAGGGCCCCTGGACTATGGCTACACCTTC	NA	TRBJ1-2	TRBV29-1	NA
CASNGNTGELFF	TGTGCCAGCAACGGGAACACCGGGGAGCTGTTTTTT	NA	TRBJ2-2	TRBV7-9	NA
CASRGDRGGNQPQHF	TGTGCCAGCAGGGGGGACAGGGGGGGCAATCAGCCCCAGCATTTT	once	TRBJ1-5	TRBV2	TRBD1
CASSPLAAGFAEAFF	TGTGCCAGCAGCCCTCTTGCGGCCGGGTTTGCTGAAGCTTTCTTT	NA	TRBJ1-1	TRBV27	NA
CASSLQGILSGANVLTF	TGTGCCAGCAGCTTACAGGGGATCCTCTCTGGGGCCAACGTCCTGACTTTC	NA	TRBJ2-6	TRBV7-2	NA
CASSPLAGFRNEQFF	TGTGCCAGCAGTCCACTAGCGGGTTTTCGGAATGAGCAGTTCTTC	NA	TRBJ2-1	TRBV6-4	TRBD2
CASSGPGGSDEQFF	TGTGCCAGCAGCGGCCCGGGCGGGAGTGATGAGCAGTTCTTC	NA	TRBJ2-1	TRBV9	TRBD2
CASSPVGQGSGNTIYF	TGTGCCAGCTCACCGGTGGGGCAGGGCTCTGGAAACACCATATATTTT	few	TRBJ1-3	TRBV18	NA
CASSPSYRVGDQPQHF	TGTGCCAGCAGCCCTTCCTACAGGGTGGGGGATCAGCCCCAGCATTTT	NA	TRBJ1-5	TRBV28	NA
CAWSVASGGKETQYF	TGTGCCTGGAGTGTAGCTAGCGGGGGGAAAGAGACCCAGTACTTC	NA	TRBJ2-5	TRBV30	TRBD2
CASSPIQGTDTQYF	TGCGCCAGCAGCCCAATACAGGGGACGGATACGCAGTATTTT	NA	TRBJ2-3	TRBV5-1	TRBD1
CASSLSRETQYF	TGTGCCAGCAGCTTGAGCCGAGAGACCCAGTACTTC	NA	TRBJ2-5	TRBV11-1	NA
CASSETGRPREQYF	TGTGCCAGCAGTGAGACAGGGAGGCCCCGCGAGCAGTACTTC	NA	TRBJ2-7	TRBV25-1	NA
CSVESGLRTDTQYF	TGCAGCGTTGAAAGTGGACTAAGAACAGATACGCAGTATTTT	NA	TRBJ2-3	TRBV29-1	NA
CASSLLQAQETQYF	TGCGCCAGCAGCTTGCTCCAGGCTCAAGAGACCCAGTACTTC	NA	TRBJ2-5	TRBV5-1	NA
CASSQDRAGMETQYF	TGTGCCAGCAGCCAAGATAGGGCGGGAATGGAGACCCAGTACTTC	NA	TRBJ2-5	TRBV4-2	NA
CASSVAEGGGQDGGYTF	TGTGCCAGCAGCGTAGCGGAGGGGGGGGGCCAGGATGGAGGCTACACCTTC	NA	TRBJ1-2	TRBV9	NA
CASSFKRETEAFF	TGTGCCAGCAGCTTTAAGCGAGAAACTGAAGCTTTCTTT	NA	TRBJ1-1	TRBV7-2	NA
CASSSSTGGQFF	TGTGCCAGCAGCTCCTCCACGGGGGGGCAGTTCTTC	NA	TRBJ2-1	TRBV7-2	TRBD2
CASSSPPPGQGCTGELFF	TGTGCCAGCAGTAGCCCCCCCCCGGGACAGGGTTGCACCGGGGAGCTGTTTTTT	NA	TRBJ2-2	TRBV6-7	TRBD1
CASREQNTGELFF	TGTGCCAGCAGAGAACAGAACACCGGGGAGCTGTTTTTT	NA	TRBJ2-2	TRBV28	NA
CASGRTGMDTGELFF	TGTGCCAGTGGCCGGACAGGGATGGACACCGGGGAGCTGTTTTTT	few	TRBJ2-2	TRBV9	TRBD1
CASTRQKGSHYGYTF	TGTGCCAGCACCCGACAGAAGGGGTCCCACTATGGCTACACCTTC	NA	TRBJ1-2	TRBV6-5	NA